The next 32 T cell receptor beta chains were all read from a single sample in a study of T cell repertoires in cytomegalovirus infection. TCRdb re-called the reads through MiXCR, storing one row per CDR3 protein. The data contain 250,000 or so distinct CDR3 sequences, about a sixth of them seen just once; the ten biggest clones take up around half. The sequencing input was CD8+ T cells from PBMCs. All receptors come from a human donor in good health (CMV status not recorded). Some clones in this sample may be carry-over from other donors' samples.

This clonotype has at least ten counts. The chain uses TRBV4-2 and TRBJ2-7; perhaps TRBD2 as D (5 bases). The CDR3 loop spans 15 amino acids. The V gene lost 1 base and the J gene lost 4 bases, with 14 bases spanning the gap. Germline loops: CDR1 LGHNA, CDR2 YNFKEQ. The CDR3 reads CASSQVPGGGYEQYF. The CDR3, as DNA: TGTGCCAGCAGCCAAGTACCAGGAGGCGGTTACGAGCAGTACTTC.

This clonotype was seen a handful of times. The chain has TRBV5-6 and TRBJ2-3, with D hard to call. The V gene's germline CDR1 is SGHDT and CDR2 YYEEEE. CDR3 length equals 16 residues. The V end lost 5 bases, the J end lost 0 bases, and 16 bases lay between the germline ends. CDR3 bases: TGTGCCAGCAGAAACAGCGAGCTTGAAAGCACAGATACGCAGTATTTT. This sequence encodes CASRNSELESTDTQYF.

This clonotype was seen repeatedly, ten times or more. V is TRBV6-1 and J is TRBJ2-5; possibly TRBD1 for D (6 bases). Germline V gene sequence: CDR1 MNHNS, CDR2 SASEGT. The CDR3 runs 14 residues. V lost 8 bases to trimming and J lost 1 base, with 14 bases between them. CDR3 DNA: TGTGCCAGCCTAGACGACAGGCGCCAAGAGACCCAGTACTTC. This codes for CASLDDRRQETQYF.

In this sample, this clonotype turned up once. The chain recombines TRBV5-4 with TRBJ2-1, with 10 nucleotides matching TRBD1. Germline V lookup: CDR1 SGHNT, CDR2 YYREEE (reference sequence). Trimming removed 5 bases from V and 4 bases from J; junction bases left unmatched: 6. This CDR3 has 15 residues. The CDR3 nucleotides read TGTGCCAGCAGGCCCGGACAGGGGGAGTACAATGAGCAGTTCTTC. Translation gives CASRPGQGEYNEQFF.

This clonotype occurred many times. V usage is TRBV7-9 and J usage is TRBJ1-1, with D unclear. CDR1 and CDR2 from the germline V gene are SEHNR and FQNEAQ (reference sequence). The CDR3 contains 13 residues. V lost 5 bases and J 8 bases, leaving 15 bases between the germline ends. The CDR3 bases are TGTGCCAGCAGCCTGACCCTCGAGGACGAAGCTTTCTTT. Protein sequence: CASSLTLEDEAFF. Full variable domain (remainder filled in from reference TRBV7-9 and TRBJ1-1): DTGVSQNPRHKITKRGQNVTFRCDPISEHNRLYWYRQTLGQGPEFLTYFQNEAQLEKSRLLSDRFSAERPKGSFSTLEIQRTEQGDSAMYLCASSLTLEDEAFFGQGTRLTVV.

The chain uses TRBV28 and TRBJ2-1; 8 nucleotides agree with TRBD2. Per the germline V gene, CDR1 is MDHEN and CDR2 is SYDVKM. V dropped 1 base and J dropped 7; count of bases not matched to a gene: 6. CDR3 length: 15 amino acids. CDR3: CASSLSPVAGNEQFF. The CDR3 region has the DNA TGTGCCAGCAGTTTATCCCCGGTAGCGGGGAATGAGCAGTTCTTC.

This chain connects TRBV6-6 to TRBJ2-6, with 10 bases aligning to TRBD1. The CDR3 totals 18 residues. Germline lookup yields CDR1 MNHNY and CDR2 SVGAGI (reference sequence). V shed 5 bases, J shed 3 bases, and the junction held 10 bases outside the gene matches. CDR3 region: CASSAPGQGSIGANVLTF. CDR3 nucleotides: TGTGCCAGCAGTGCGCCGGGACAGGGGTCTATTGGGGCCAACGTCCTGACTTTC.

This clonotype was counted between two and nine times. This chain connects TRBV6-5 to TRBJ2-5; 8 nucleotides agree with TRBD2. The CDR3 is made up of 16 amino acids. In germline, CDR1 is MNHEY, CDR2 SVGAGI. Trimming at V came to 0 bases and at J to 5 bases, leaving 8 bases not matched to a gene. CDR3 DNA sequence: TGTGCCAGCAGTTACTCTCCGGGGGGGAGCCATGAGACCCAGTACTTC. Encoded protein: CASSYSPGGSHETQYF.

This clonotype has a handful of counts. The gene calls are TRBV6-2 or TRBV6-3 and TRBJ1-1; 8 bases align to TRBD1. CDR3 length equals 14 residues. The J segment lost 2 bases and the V segment lost 3 bases, leaving 2 bases of the junction unmatched. Germline-derived CDR1 and CDR2 are MNHEY and SVGEGT. The CDR3 DNA reads as TGTGCCAGCAGTTATACAGGGGGAAACACTGAAGCTTTCTTT. Protein sequence: CASSYTGGNTEAFF.

This clonotype was recorded many times. The CDR3 DNA reads as TGTGCCAGCAGTCGATGGACAGGGGGCGGTGAAAAACTGTTTTTT. Translated, it gives CASSRWTGGGEKLFF. This chain joins TRBV27 and TRBJ1-4, with 11 bases lining up with TRBD1. There are 15 residues in the CDR3. V lost 5 bases to trimming and J lost 7 bases; unmatched junction nucleotides: 6. Germline V gene lookup returns CDR1 MNHEY and CDR2 SMNVEV (reference sequence).

This clonotype was observed at least ten times. CDR3 sequence: CASSFKNSPLHF. Written as DNA, the CDR3 is TGTGCCAGCAGCTTTAAGAATTCACCCCTCCACTTT. The chain has TRBV7-6 and TRBJ1-6; no definite D call. Trimming took off 3 bases at V and 7 bases at J, with 4 bases between the two ends. CDR1 SGHVS and CDR2 FNYEAQ come from the germline V gene. The CDR3 has 12 residues. The full variable domain, with the rest looked up from reference TRBV7-6 and TRBJ1-6, is GAGVSQSPRYKVTKRGQDVALRCDPISGHVSLYWYRQALGQGPEFLTYFNYEAQQDKSGLPNDRFSAERPEGSISTLTIQRTEQRDSAMYRCASSFKNSPLHFGNGTRLTVT.

This clonotype was seen only once. The chain uses TRBV20-1 and TRBJ2-7; 8 bases line up with TRBD1. V gave up 0 bases and J gave up 2 bases; unmatched junction bases: 3. CDR1 DFQATT and CDR2 SNEGSKA come from the germline V gene (reference sequence). CDR3 length: 14 amino acids. The CDR3 is CSARDPDRAYEQYF. Here the CDR3 DNA reads TGCAGTGCTAGAGACCCGGACAGGGCCTACGAGCAGTACTTC.

This clonotype was recorded many times. The chain joins TRBV6-1 to TRBJ1-2; no clear D. Trimming took 3 bases from V and 4 from J, leaving 21 bases between them. The CDR3 is made up of 17 amino acids. The V gene's germline CDR1 is MNHNS and CDR2 SASEGT. CDR3 coding DNA: TGTGCCAGCAGTGATCACTCGGGGAGTGTCAACCGCTATGGCTACACCTTC. This encodes CASSDHSGSVNRYGYTF.

This clonotype was seen a handful of times. The chain is built from TRBV6-5 and TRBJ2-1; 8 nucleotides line up with TRBD1. The junction had 9 bases not matched to a gene; V was cut back by 6 bases and J by 2 bases. Germline CDR1 reads MNHEY; CDR2 reads SVGAGI. CDR3 length equals 16 residues. CDR3 coding DNA: TGTGCCAGCAGACCACCGGGACAGGACCCCTACAATGAGCAGTTCTTC. Its protein is CASRPPGQDPYNEQFF.

This clonotype has only a few counts. The V call is TRBV11-2, the J call TRBJ1-6; D not certain. CDR3 length: 18 residues. The germline CDR1 and CDR2 sequences are SGHAT and FQNNGV. V was cut by 1 base and J by 2 bases, with 15 bases left in between. Here the CDR3 reads CASSLAPDYRAYNSPLHF. In DNA form, the CDR3 reads TGTGCCAGCAGCTTAGCCCCGGATTATAGAGCCTATAATTCACCCCTCCACTTT.

This clonotype was recorded many times. The J gene is TRBJ2-7, the V gene TRBV28; TRBD2 matches 10 bases. V shed 2 bases, J shed 3 bases, and the junction held 7 bases outside the gene matches. This CDR3 has 16 amino acids. Germline V lookup: CDR1 MDHEN, CDR2 SYDVKM. The CDR3 DNA reads TGTGCCAGCAGTTTAGAATATCTAGCGGGGGACTACGAGCAGTACTTC. This sequence encodes CASSLEYLAGDYEQYF.

The CDR3 protein is CASSHGGTDTQYF. The CDR3 nucleotides are TGTGCCAGCAGCCACGGGGGCACAGATACGCAGTATTTT. This chain uses TRBV7-3 with TRBJ2-3, with D possibly matching TRBD2 (5 bases). The CDR3 has 13 amino acids. Germline V gene lookup returns CDR1 SGHTA and CDR2 FQGTGA. V lost 5 bases and J 1 base, leaving 7 bases between the germline ends.

This clonotype occurred a few times. The chain uses TRBV6-5 and TRBJ2-1; 7 nucleotides match TRBD1. The J segment lost 6 bases and the V segment lost 0 bases, leaving 2 bases of the junction unmatched. CDR1 and CDR2 (germline): MNHEY, SVGAGI. CDR3 length: 14 amino acids. CDR3 sequence (DNA): TGTGCCAGCAGTTACTCGCCAGGGGGCAATGAGCAGTTCTTC. Its translation is CASSYSPGGNEQFF.

This clonotype was detected ten times or more. This chain uses TRBV6-1 with TRBJ2-2; tentative D call: TRBD2 (5 bases). CDR1 is MNHNS and CDR2 is SASEGT in the germline V gene. This CDR3 contains 15 residues. V lost 6 bases, J lost 2 bases, and 13 bases lay in between. CDR3 in DNA: TGTGCCAGCAGGTCCCCGAGGGCCAACACCGGGGAGCTGTTTTTT. Translated, it gives CASRSPRANTGELFF.

The table lists this clonotype with a count of one. The V and J genes are TRBV6-6 and TRBJ1-4; no clear D gene. The length of the CDR3 is 15 residues. V was clipped by 1 base and J by 5 bases, with 11 bases between them. The V gene's germline CDR1 is MNHNY and CDR2 SVGAGI (reference sequence). The CDR3 DNA follows: TGTGCCAGCAGTTACTGCCCGCCCGGGAATGAAAAACTGTTTTTT. Encoded protein: CASSYCPPGNEKLFF.

The V call is TRBV15, the J call TRBJ2-1; TRBD1 agrees at 8 bases. The CDR3 is made up of 13 amino acids. CDR1 and CDR2 (germline): LNHNV, YYDKDF (reference sequence). V was pared by 7 bases and J by 7 bases, with 6 bases of the junction left unmatched. As DNA, the CDR3 is TGTGCCACCAACCGTCAGGGGGCAAATGAGCAGTTCTTC. Amino acids: CATNRQGANEQFF. Full variable domain (rest looked up from reference TRBV15 and TRBJ2-1): DAMVIQNPRYQVTQFGKPVTLSCSQTLNHNVMYWYQQKSSQAPKLLFHYYDKDFNNEADTPDNFQSRRPNTSFCFLDIRSPGLGDTAMYLCATNRQGANEQFFGPGTRLTVL.

This clonotype was detected a few times. The J gene is TRBJ2-7, the V gene TRBV7-9, with D perhaps TRBD1 or TRBD2 (6 bases each). CDR1 is SEHNR and CDR2 is FQNEAQ in the germline V gene (reference sequence). V was shortened by 5 bases and J by 5 bases, with 16 bases between the two germline ends. This CDR3 contains 14 residues. This CDR3 is CASSPRGGRNEQYF. The CDR3 DNA follows: TGTGCCAGCAGCCCCCGAGGGGGGCGCAACGAGCAGTACTTC.

This clonotype was recorded many times. The chain links TRBV28 to TRBJ1-5, with D maybe TRBD1 (5 bases). V lost 0 bases and J 4 bases, leaving 10 bases between the germline ends. The CDR3 runs to 15 residues. CDR1 is MDHEN and CDR2 is SYDVKM in the germline V gene. This CDR3 is CASSLWGDSNQPQHF. CDR3 nucleotides: TGTGCCAGCAGTTTATGGGGTGACAGTAATCAGCCCCAGCATTTT.

A few counts support this clonotype. The rearrangement links TRBV29-1 to TRBJ1-1; 8 bases agree with TRBD1. Germline V gene data show CDR1 as SQVTM and CDR2 as ANQGSEA. This CDR3 comprises 13 residues. V lost 7 bases to trimming and J lost 3 bases; unmatched junction nucleotides: 7. The CDR3 DNA follows: TGCAGCGGACAGGGGCCTAGGGACACTGAAGCTTTCTTT. Residues: CSGQGPRDTEAFF.

The chain links TRBV6-2 or TRBV6-3 to TRBJ2-7, with 9 bases that match TRBD1. V was pared by 8 bases and J by 5 bases, with 16 bases of the junction left unmatched. Germline V CDR1 and CDR2: MNHEY, SVGEGT. The CDR3 contains 16 residues. The CDR3 spells CASDSSRDRVDNEQYF. The CDR3 DNA reads TGTGCCAGCGACTCGTCCCGGGACAGGGTTGACAACGAGCAGTACTTC.

This clonotype was seen ten or more times. The chain has TRBV7-9 and TRBJ2-4; D is ambiguous. The V gene lost 5 bases and the J gene lost 0 bases, with 8 bases spanning the gap. This CDR3 has 14 residues. Germline loops: CDR1 SEHNR, CDR2 FQNEAQ (reference sequence). As DNA, the CDR3 is TGTGCCAGCAGCCCGACCTTAGCCAAAAACATTCAGTACTTC. Translated, it gives CASSPTLAKNIQYF. The whole variable domain, filled in from reference TRBV7-9 and TRBJ2-4, reads DTGVSQNPRHKITKRGQNVTFRCDPISEHNRLYWYRQTLGQGPEFLTYFQNEAQLEKSRLLSDRFSAERPKGSFSTLEIQRTEQGDSAMYLCASSPTLAKNIQYFGAGTRLSVL.

This clonotype turned up a few times. The chain links TRBV6-6 to TRBJ1-1; 9 positions match TRBD1. This CDR3 spans 17 amino acids. Germline CDR1 is MNHNY and CDR2 is SVGAGI (reference sequence). The trim removed 6 bases at V and 3 bases at J, leaving 14 bases unmatched. Here the CDR3 DNA reads TGTGCCAGCAGCGGGACAGGGTTTGTTCTTAGGGACACTGAAGCTTTCTTT. Its translation is CASSGTGFVLRDTEAFF.

This clonotype was seen ten or more times. The chain recombines TRBV7-2 with TRBJ1-6, with D uncertain. V was cut by 3 bases and J by 2 bases, with 11 bases left in between. The CDR3 consists of 16 residues. CDR1 and CDR2 (germline): SGHTA, FQGNSA. The CDR3: CASSFGQRTYNSPLHF. For the CDR3, the DNA is TGTGCCAGCAGCTTCGGCCAACGGACCTATAATTCACCCCTCCACTTT.

This chain links TRBV6-6 with TRBJ1-6; 8 bases are a match to TRBD1. CDR1 is MNHNY, CDR2 SVGAGI, per germline (reference sequence). The CDR3 runs 20 residues. V trimming: 7 bases; J trimming: 0 bases; junction bases outside the gene matches: 17. The CDR3 is CASTEGQGAILSSYNSPLHF. CDR3 bases: TGTGCCAGCACCGAAGGTCAGGGGGCCATTTTGAGCTCCTATAATTCACCCCTCCACTTT.

This chain links TRBV10-3 with TRBJ1-2; 12 bases map to TRBD1. Per the germline V gene, CDR1 is ENHRY and CDR2 is SYGVKD. The length of the CDR3 is 16 residues. With 4 bases clipped from V and 4 bases from J, the junction kept 7 bases outside the gene matches. CDR3 in DNA: TGTGCCATCAGTGGACCCGGGACAGGGGGCGGCTATGGCTACACCTTC. Translating it yields CAISGPGTGGGYGYTF.

The chain uses TRBV2 and TRBJ2-4; 13 bases align to TRBD2. J lost 5 bases, V lost 7 bases, and 11 bases had no gene match. The CDR3 sequence is 17 residues long. Germline CDR1 reads SNHLY; CDR2 reads FYNNEI. CDR3 DNA: TGTGCCAGCAACCCACTAGCGGGGGGGCGTCAAGAAAACATTCAGTACTTC. Its protein product is CASNPLAGGRQENIQYF.

This clonotype was observed a handful of times. The J gene is TRBJ2-7, the V gene TRBV7-2; TRBD2 agrees at 9 bases. The CDR3 extends over 17 amino acids. Unmatched junction bases numbered 10, after V lost 0 bases and J lost 4 bases. CDR1 and CDR2 from the germline V gene are SGHTA and FQGNSA. The CDR3 loop is CASSLAVRGGPDYEQYF. The CDR3, as DNA: TGTGCCAGCAGCTTAGCGGTGCGGGGGGGCCCCGATTACGAGCAGTACTTC.